The 30 T cell receptor beta chains in this list originate from one sample, sequenced in a study of T-cell memory formation after mild COVID-19. TCRdb processed the 5' RACE reads anew with MiXCR; each CDR3 protein has one entry. Of 250,000 to 350,000 distinct CDR3 sequences in the sample, approximately 16% are singletons; the top ten hold 22%. Sample: PBMCs or a T cell subset sorted from them (not recorded which). These receptor sequences come from a man aged 18 to 29 who had mild COVID-19 (a few samples of this study predate the infection). Cell type and time point are not known.

The chain carries TRBV9 and TRBJ2-5, with 9 positions matching TRBD2. Trimming cost V 0 bases and J 7 bases; bases outside gene matches: 7. This CDR3 is 15 amino acids long. Looked up from germline, CDR1 is SGDLS and CDR2 is YYNGEE. CDR3 bases: TGTGCCAGCAGCGTAGGAGGGACTAGCTTGGCGACCCAGTACTTC. Translating gives CASSVGGTSLATQYF.

This clonotype was observed a few times. CDR3 nucleotide sequence: TGTGCCTCCGTGCGAGACAGGGACCTTGAAGCTTTCTTT. It codes for CASVRDRDLEAFF. The chain joins TRBV30 to TRBJ1-1, with TRBD1 identical over 7 bases. The CDR3 consists of 13 residues. Looked up from germline, CDR1 is GTSNPN and CDR2 is SVGIG (reference sequence). J lost 7 bases, V lost 7 bases, and 12 bases had no gene match.

This chain uses TRBV6-6 with TRBJ2-5, with a possible D match to TRBD2 (6 bases). The V gene lost 0 bases and the J gene lost 9 bases, with 14 bases spanning the gap. Germline V gene sequence: CDR1 MNHNY, CDR2 SVGAGI (reference sequence). The CDR3 is made up of 14 amino acids. CDR3 region: CASSYSRTNPAQYF. CDR3 DNA: TGTGCCAGCAGTTACTCCCGGACTAATCCGGCCCAGTACTTC.

A few counts support this clonotype. The rearrangement uses TRBV29-1 and TRBJ1-1, with 8 nucleotides matching TRBD1. CDR1 and CDR2 from the germline V gene are SQVTM and ANQGSEA. Trimming removed 3 bases from V and 12 bases from J; junction bases left unmatched: 12. This CDR3 comprises 13 residues. The CDR3 nucleotides read TGCAGCGTTGATAAGGCGCAGGGGGCGCGGACTTTCTTT. Protein sequence: CSVDKAQGARTFF.

This clonotype was recorded at least ten times. V and J are TRBV6-5 and TRBJ2-6; TRBD1 agrees at 7 bases. Germline CDR1 MNHEY, CDR2 SVGAGI. With 7 bases clipped from V and 3 bases from J, the junction kept 6 bases outside the gene matches. CDR3 length: 15 residues. The chain's CDR3 is CASTRQGFGANVLTF. The CDR3 DNA sequence: TGTGCCAGCACCAGACAGGGTTTTGGGGCCAACGTCCTGACTTTC.

This clonotype showed up many times. The chain links TRBV20-1 to TRBJ2-5; 7 positions match TRBD1. CDR1 is DFQATT, CDR2 SNEGSKA, per germline (reference sequence). The CDR3 totals 11 residues. CDR3 protein: CSPDREETQYF. DNA of the CDR3: TGCAGCCCTGACAGGGAAGAGACCCAGTACTTC.

V gene TRBV6-1 combines with J gene TRBJ1-2; D is ambiguous. V was trimmed by 6 bases and J by 6 bases, leaving 14 bases between them. The CDR3 runs 13 residues. The germline V gene encodes CDR1 MNHNS and CDR2 SASEGT. CDR3: CASREGGENGYTF. CDR3 nucleotide sequence: TGTGCCAGCAGGGAGGGAGGTGAGAATGGCTACACCTTC.

This rearrangement joins TRBV5-1 to TRBJ2-5, with 7 bases aligning to TRBD1. CDR3 length: 13 residues. V gave up 4 bases and J gave up 3 bases; unmatched junction bases: 3. CDR1 is SGHRS and CDR2 is YFSETQ in the germline V gene. Here the CDR3 DNA reads TGCGCCAGCAGCGGTGACAGGGAAGAGACCCAGTACTTC. Its translation is CASSGDREETQYF.

This clonotype was counted only a few times. The J gene is TRBJ1-1, the V gene TRBV3-1; D unclear. Germline V gene sequence: CDR1 LGHDT, CDR2 YNNKEL (reference sequence). With 0 bases removed from V and 8 bases from J, the gap between germline ends came to 10 bases. The CDR3 runs 13 residues. The CDR3 DNA sequence: TGTGCCAGCAGCCAAGATTATCGTGGGGAAGCTTTCTTT. It encodes CASSQDYRGEAFF.

This clonotype has a handful of counts. This chain links TRBV6-1 with TRBJ1-1; 7 nucleotides match TRBD1. CDR3 length: 15 amino acids. CDR1 MNHNS and CDR2 SASEGT come from the germline V gene. Trimming removed 0 bases from V and 10 bases from J; junction bases left unmatched: 11. The CDR3 nucleotides are TGTGCCAGCAGTGAAGCGACAGGGCCGGGGCGTGGAGCTTTCTTT. Translated: CASSEATGPGRGAFF.

This chain joins TRBV9 and TRBJ2-5; possible D gene TRBD2, 5 bases. CDR1 and CDR2 from the germline V gene are SGDLS and YYNGEE. This CDR3 has 15 amino acids. Between the trimmed V and J ends, which lost 3 bases and 4 bases, there was a span of 16 bases. The CDR3 here is CASSGQDSLPETQYF. CDR3 nucleotides: TGTGCCAGCAGCGGCCAGGACTCCCTCCCAGAGACCCAGTACTTC.

This clonotype was counted at least ten times. The CDR3 reads CASSEGLREYSPLHF. CDR3 bases: TGTGCCAGCAGCGAGGGCCTGAGGGAATATTCACCCCTCCACTTT. V usage is TRBV9 and J usage is TRBJ1-6; no clear D. This CDR3 spans 15 amino acids. Between the trimmed V and J ends, which lost 3 bases and 8 bases, there was a span of 15 bases. The germline V gene has CDR1 SGDLS and CDR2 YYNGEE.

Only a few counts were recorded for this clonotype. The CDR3, as DNA: TGCAGTGCCAGTCTAGCGGGGGGGCCGGATACGCAGTATTTT. It encodes CSASLAGGPDTQYF. The chain combines TRBV20-1 with TRBJ2-3; 12 bases fit TRBD2. This CDR3 is built from 14 residues. The germline gives CDR1 DFQATT, CDR2 SNEGSKA (reference sequence). V lost 6 bases and J lost 6; bases outside the gene matches: 7.

This rearrangement joins TRBV6-2 or TRBV6-3 to TRBJ2-5; D call uncertain. The V gene's germline CDR1 is MNHEY and CDR2 SVGEGT. The CDR3 extends over 11 amino acids. V was trimmed by 6 bases and J by 9 bases, leaving 11 bases between them. CDR3 sequence reads: CASSPHVAQYF. The CDR3 nucleotides are TGTGCCAGCAGCCCCCACGTCGCCCAGTACTTC.

The chain is built from TRBV6-5 and TRBJ2-5; D is perhaps TRBD2 (6 bases). Trimming took 3 bases from V and 1 from J, leaving 9 bases between them. The CDR3 has 14 amino acids. Looked up from germline, CDR1 is MNHEY and CDR2 is SVGAGI. The CDR3 DNA sequence: TGTGCCAGCAGTTATGGGGGGAGCCAAGAGACCCAGTACTTC. Its protein product is CASSYGGSQETQYF.

In nucleotides, the CDR3 is TGTGCCAGCAGCTTGGTCCCAGGCAACAAGGGGTACTTC. Translating gives CASSLVPGNKGYF. The chain recombines TRBV7-2 with TRBJ2-5; D unresolved. This CDR3 comprises 13 residues. V dropped 3 bases and J dropped 13 bases, with 18 bases sitting between them. CDR1 SGHTA and CDR2 FQGNSA come from the germline V gene.

The chain recombines TRBV6-2 or TRBV6-3 with TRBJ2-1; D not certain. This CDR3 is built from 12 residues. V was trimmed by 1 base and J by 4 bases, leaving 2 bases between them. Germline CDR1 and CDR2: MNHEY and SVGEGT. In nucleotides, the CDR3 is TGTGCCAGCAGTTACTATTACAATGAGCAGTTCTTC. It encodes CASSYYYNEQFF.

This clonotype was counted a few times. This rearrangement joins TRBV29-1 to TRBJ2-1; no firm D call. The ends were cut back, 4 bases at V and 0 bases at J, with 10 bases in the middle. Germline V gene sequence: CDR1 SQVTM, CDR2 ANQGSEA. This CDR3 comprises 14 residues. The CDR3 spells CSVGGISSYNEQFF. CDR3 DNA sequence: TGCAGCGTTGGTGGTATAAGCTCCTACAATGAGCAGTTCTTC.

The chain couples TRBV7-2 to TRBJ2-4; possibly TRBD2 for D (6 bases). The CDR3 is 17 amino acids. Trimming removed 5 bases at V and 0 bases at J, with 17 bases between. Germline V lookup: CDR1 SGHTA, CDR2 FQGNSA. In DNA, the CDR3 is TGTGCCAGCAGCCCACAAGGGACTGCCCTAGCCAAAAACATTCAGTACTTC. Translated, it gives CASSPQGTALAKNIQYF.

This clonotype was counted a few times. V gene TRBV2 combines with J gene TRBJ2-3; 15 nucleotides match TRBD2. With V trimmed by 10 bases and J by 5 bases, 13 bases remained unmatched. Germline loops: CDR1 SNHLY, CDR2 FYNNEI. CDR3 length equals 17 residues. CDR3 protein: CAITRTSGGAGVDTQYF. The CDR3 coding sequence is TGTGCCATCACACGGACTAGCGGGGGGGCCGGAGTAGATACGCAGTATTTT.

The sample holds a few counts of this clonotype. V gene TRBV18 combines with J gene TRBJ2-4; TRBD1 matches at 7 bases. Germline CDR1 and CDR2: KGHSH and LQKENI. V shed 2 bases, J shed 4 bases, and the junction held 2 bases outside the gene matches. The CDR3 sequence is 14 residues long. Written as DNA, the CDR3 is TGTGCCAGCTCACCAGGGACAGAGAAAAACATTCAGTACTTC. Amino acid sequence: CASSPGTEKNIQYF.

This clonotype came up a few times. This rearrangement joins TRBV7-9 to TRBJ2-7; D gene uncertain. Trimming removed 4 bases at V and 6 bases at J, with 13 bases between. The CDR3 consists of 13 residues. Germline V lookup: CDR1 SEHNR, CDR2 FQNEAQ (reference sequence). The CDR3 nucleotides are TGTGCCAGCAGCTCCCCGTTTATCCCCGAGCAGTACGTC. It is translated as CASSSPFIPEQYV.

The V gene is TRBV4-1, the J gene TRBJ2-4; D unclear. CDR1 MGHRA and CDR2 YSYEKL come from the germline V gene. V was clipped by 1 base and J by 0 bases, with 10 bases between them. This CDR3 is 16 amino acids long. CDR3 in amino acids: CASSQVLTLAKNIQYF. CDR3 in DNA: TGCGCCAGCAGCCAAGTCCTTACACTAGCCAAAAACATTCAGTACTTC.

This clonotype was found many times. The V call is TRBV5-6, the J call TRBJ1-4; D is uncertain. The CDR3 totals 15 residues. With 0 bases removed from V and 0 bases from J, the gap between germline ends came to 6 bases. Per germline, CDR1 SGHDT and CDR2 YYEEEE. This chain's CDR3 is CASSLVAATNEKLFF. The CDR3 DNA is TGTGCCAGCAGCTTGGTGGCAGCAACTAATGAAAAACTGTTTTTT.

This clonotype was recorded a few times. The V call is TRBV5-1, the J call TRBJ1-2, with a possible D match to TRBD1 (5 bases). V was cut by 7 bases and J by 2 bases, with 18 bases left in between. This CDR3 region has 15 residues. Per the germline V gene, CDR1 is SGHRS and CDR2 is YFSETQ. The CDR3, as DNA: TGCGCCAGCCCTGTGGGGACGGGAGTGAACTATGGCTACACCTTC. Encoded protein: CASPVGTGVNYGYTF.

This clonotype was counted only a few times. The chain recombines TRBV12-3 or TRBV12-4 with TRBJ2-3, with TRBD1 as a possible D gene (5 bases). V lost 8 bases to trimming and J lost 1 base, with 10 bases between them. The CDR3 is 13 residues long. The CDR3 is CASGKQGTDTQYF. The CDR3 nucleotides are TGTGCCAGCGGAAAACAGGGCACAGATACGCAGTATTTT.

This clonotype was seen a few times. V is TRBV4-3 and J is TRBJ2-2; 7 bases match TRBD2. CDR3 length: 16 residues. Germline V lookup: CDR1 LGHNA, CDR2 YSLEER. V shed 0 bases and J 5 bases; nucleotides not matched to a gene: 6. The chain's CDR3 is CASSQDRTRRTGELFF. The CDR3, as DNA: TGCGCCAGCAGCCAAGACAGGACTAGGAGGACCGGGGAGCTGTTTTTT.

This clonotype has a handful of counts. The chain recombines TRBV5-1 with TRBJ1-2; D not certain. Germline CDR1 and CDR2: SGHRS and YFSETQ. The CDR3 has 13 amino acids. V was shortened by 5 bases and J by 8 bases, with 16 bases between the two germline ends. The CDR3 loop is CASRTKPSMGYTF. The CDR3 DNA reads as TGCGCCAGCAGAACAAAGCCTTCTATGGGCTACACCTTC. The full variable domain, completed using reference TRBV5-1 and TRBJ1-2, is KAGVTQTPRYLIKTRGQQVTLSCSPISGHRSVSWYQQTPGQGLQFLFEYFSETQRNKGNFPGRFSGRQFSNSRSEMNVSTLELGDSALYLCASRTKPSMGYTFGSGTRLTVV.

This clonotype was seen only once. J is TRBJ1-4 and V is TRBV5-6, with TRBD1 matching over 7 bases. The CDR3 has 17 amino acids. V shed 0 bases and J 0 bases; nucleotides not matched to a gene: 5. Looked up from germline, CDR1 is SGHDT and CDR2 is YYEEEE. The CDR3 bases are TGTGCCAGCAGCTTGGCAGGCAGGGGGGCAACTAATGAAAAACTGTTTTTT. It is translated as CASSLAGRGATNEKLFF.

The chain links TRBV11-2 to TRBJ1-1, with TRBD1 as a possible D gene (5 bases). The CDR3 runs 13 residues. Per the germline V gene, CDR1 is SGHAT and CDR2 is FQNNGV. Deletions cut 6 bases from V and 3 bases from J, with 11 bases between. CDR3 sequence reads: CASSPTVDTEAFF. CDR3 in DNA: TGTGCCAGCAGTCCGACAGTTGACACTGAAGCTTTCTTT.